A selection of T cell receptor beta chains follows, all from one sample in a study of T cells after yellow fever vaccination. TCRdb called the 5' RACE reads again in MiXCR, with one record for every CDR3 protein. Of 300,000 or so distinct CDR3 sequences in the sample, roughly 8.3% were seen once. The sequences come from PBMCs, collected approximately 40 days after the first yellow fever vaccination. Source of these receptors: a man between 18 and 29 years old who received the YFV17D yellow fever vaccine. The CDR3 runs from the conserved cysteine through the conserved F or W. A D gene is named only where the DNA matches it firmly. For some rows the clone size is stated as once, few or many, or as a class when expanded; others skip it.

>-|TRBJ1-6|-|TRBV6-1
TGTGCCAGCAGCCTCGGGGGGGTTCGTTCACCCCTCCACTTT
CASSLGGVRSPLHF
>-|TRBJ2-5|-|TRBV3-1
TGTGCCAGCAGCCCGTTCCGGGAAGGGCTAGAGACCCAGTACTTC
CASSPFREGLETQYF
>TRBD2|TRBJ2-1|many|TRBV12-3/TRBV12-4
TGTGCCAGCAGTTTAGGGGCGGGGGTCTCCTACAATGAGCAGTTCTTC
CASSLGAGVSYNEQFF
>-|TRBJ2-2|few|TRBV29-1
TGCAGCACCCGGGTCCCCGACACCGGGGAGCTGTTTTTT
CSTRVPDTGELFF
>-|TRBJ2-3|few|TRBV6-1
TGTGCCAGCAGTGAAGTGTGGGGTACAGATACGCAGTATTTT
CASSEVWGTDTQYF
>TRBD1|TRBJ1-2|few|TRBV4-3
TGCGCCAGCAGCCAAGACAGAAGGACAGGCGGCGGCTACACCTTC
CASSQDRRTGGGYTF
>-|TRBJ1-6|-|TRBV4-2
TGTGCCAGCAGCCAAGTTGGAGTAATGGGAGACTTAGGGTCACCCCTCCACTTT
CASSQVGVMGDLGSPLHF
>-|TRBJ1-2|-|TRBV12-3/TRBV12-4
TGTGCCAGCAGAGGGCCAGGGTTCCTCCATGGCTACACCTTC
CASRGPGFLHGYTF
>TRBD2|TRBJ2-7|-|TRBV7-2
TGTGCCAGCAGCTCACCGCTAGCGGGGGCCCGCAGCTACGAGCAGTACTTC
CASSSPLAGARSYEQYF
>TRBD1|TRBJ1-4|few|TRBV20-1
TGCAGTGCTCCCCCCAGGGGGCTGTCTAATGAAAAACTGTTTTTT
CSAPPRGLSNEKLFF
>-|TRBJ2-1|few|TRBV4-1
TGCGCCAGCAGCCAAGGACCTGGTCGGGACGTAGGTGAGCAGTTCTTC
CASSQGPGRDVGEQFF
>TRBD1|TRBJ2-5|-|TRBV4-3
TGCGCCAGCAGCCAGGTGACCGGGACAGTCCAAGAGACCCAGTACTTC
CASSQVTGTVQETQYF
>-|TRBJ2-3|few|TRBV4-1
TGCGCCAGCAGCCAAGATGGCAGTTACACAGATACGCAGTATTTT
CASSQDGSYTDTQYF
>TRBD2|TRBJ2-2|few|TRBV4-1
TGCGCCAGCAGCCAATCTGGACTAGTCACCGGGGAGCTGTTTTTT
CASSQSGLVTGELFF
>TRBD1|TRBJ2-5|-|TRBV20-1
TGCAGTGCCGTGGGACCAGACAGGGCGGGAGAGACCCAGTACTTC
CSAVGPDRAGETQYF
>-|TRBJ1-1|-|TRBV20-1
TGCAGTGCTACCCGCCAAACTTCGGAGGGGGCTTTCTTT
CSATRQTSEGAFF
>-|TRBJ2-5|-|TRBV24-1
TGTGCCACCAGTGATGGCTCTTCAGGATCGTACCAAGAGACCCAGTACTTC
CATSDGSSGSYQETQYF
>-|TRBJ1-5|few|TRBV4-3
TGCGCCAGCAGCCAAGCGGCAGGCCTCGATGGCAATCAGCCCCAGCATTTT
CASSQAAGLDGNQPQHF
>-|TRBJ2-2|few|TRBV29-1
TGCAGCGTCTACGAGGCCGGGGGTGGGGAGCTGTTTTTT
CSVYEAGGGELFF
>-|TRBJ1-1|-|TRBV10-3
TGTGCCATCAGGAAGACAGAAATGGGTACTGAAGCTTTCTTT
CAIRKTEMGTEAFF
>-|TRBJ2-1|few|TRBV5-1
TGCGCCAGCAGCTCCTGGGGGGATGAGCAGTTCTTC
CASSSWGDEQFF
>TRBD1|TRBJ2-3|-|TRBV5-4
TGTGCCAGCAGCTTCTTAGGGGGCGCCCCCGATACGCAGTATTTT
CASSFLGGAPDTQYF
>-|TRBJ1-1|-|TRBV5-1
TGCGCCAGCAGCTTGTCCGAACAAGGAGGGATGAACACTGAAGCTTTCTTT
CASSLSEQGGMNTEAFF
>TRBD1|TRBJ1-6|few|TRBV11-2
TGTGCCAGCAGCTTACGAACAGGGGGCTCCTATAATTCACCCCTCCACTTT
CASSLRTGGSYNSPLHF
>-|TRBJ2-5|-|TRBV10-3
TGTGCCATCAGTGAGTCGAAGACTCAAGAGACCCAGTACTTC
CAISESKTQETQYF
>-|TRBJ1-4|few|TRBV5-1
TGCGCCAGCAGCTTGGGATTACCTGAGGGTGGTGAAAAACTGTTTTTT
CASSLGLPEGGEKLFF
>-|TRBJ2-2|-|TRBV4-1
TGCGCCAGCGCCGAGGCGAACACCGGGGAGCTGTTTTTT
CASAEANTGELFF
>-|TRBJ2-5|few|TRBV11-2
TGTGCCAGCAGCTTAGATTCGGGGGTAGGGGCTTCGGAGACCCAGTACTTC
CASSLDSGVGASETQYF
>-|TRBJ2-1|few|TRBV27
TGTGCCAGCAGTCCCCGGGGGAAGAGGGAGCAGTTCTTC
CASSPRGKREQFF
>-|TRBJ2-1|-|TRBV5-1
TGCGCCAGCAGCTTGGCGCCAGGGGCCTTCCATGTTAATGAGCAGTTCTTC
CASSLAPGAFHVNEQFF
>TRBD2|TRBJ2-3|-|TRBV28
TGTGCCAGCAGTTTTCTAGCGGGGGGGCTTACGCAGTATTTT
CASSFLAGGLTQYF
>TRBD2|TRBJ2-5|-|TRBV18
TGTGCCAGCTCACCACGTGGGACTAGCGGGGGGGAGACCCAGTACTTC
CASSPRGTSGGETQYF
>TRBD1|TRBJ1-2|few|TRBV12-3/TRBV12-4
TGTGCCAGCAGCCTCCTAGGACAGGCGAGGAACTATGGCTACACCTTC
CASSLLGQARNYGYTF
>-|TRBJ1-4|few|TRBV29-1
TGCAGCGTCAGGGCTCCTAATGAAAAACTGTTTTTT
CSVRAPNEKLFF
>TRBD2|TRBJ2-3|once|TRBV7-3
TGTGCCAGCAGCCGCGGGACTAGCGGGGTTTCAGATACGCAGTATTTT
CASSRGTSGVSDTQYF
>TRBD1|TRBJ2-5|-|TRBV7-2
TGTGCCAGCAGCCTTCCGGGACAGGGCTTGCTTGGCGGGACCCAGTACTTC
CASSLPGQGLLGGTQYF
>TRBD1|TRBJ1-2|-|TRBV6-1
TGTGCCAGCAGGATATCGACAGGGGAGTACTATGGCTACACCTTC
CASRISTGEYYGYTF
>-|TRBJ2-1|once|TRBV10-3
TGTGCCATCAGCCTACTGCAGGGGAATGAGCAGTTCTTC
CAISLLQGNEQFF
>-|TRBJ1-5|few|TRBV10-3
TGTGCCATCAGTGAGTCATTGGGAGGGGGGACCAATCAGCCCCAGCATTTT
CAISESLGGGTNQPQHF
>-|TRBJ1-5|few|TRBV28
TGTGCCAGCAGTTCCCGGGACACCAATCAGCCCCAGCATTTT
CASSSRDTNQPQHF
>-|TRBJ2-1|few|TRBV7-2
TGTGCCAGCAGCCACAACGGCGGGGACTACAATGAGCAGTTCTTC
CASSHNGGDYNEQFF
>-|TRBJ2-4|-|TRBV2
TGTGCCAGCACCAGTTCGAACATTCAGTACTTC
CASTSSNIQYF
>-|TRBJ1-1|few|TRBV5-5
TGTGCCAGCAGCTTTTATGGTATGTTAGCTGAAGCTTTCTTT
CASSFYGMLAEAFF
>TRBD1|TRBJ2-7|few|TRBV27
TGTGCCAGCAGCCAGACAGGGTCCTACGAGCAGTACTTC
CASSQTGSYEQYF
>-|TRBJ2-1|-|TRBV12-3/TRBV12-4
TGTGCCAGCAGTTTTATGGTCGATGAGCAGTTCTTC
CASSFMVDEQFF
>-|TRBJ1-2|few|TRBV6-5
TGTGCCAGCAGTTACTCAGGGGGAGGCGGTGATAACTATGGCTACACCTTC
CASSYSGGGGDNYGYTF
>-|TRBJ2-3|few|TRBV2
TGTGCCAGCAGAGCGGGACAGGGCACAGATACGCAGTATTTT
CASRAGQGTDTQYF
>TRBD1|TRBJ2-4|many|TRBV10-3
TGTGCCATCAGCACGACAGGGGGGGGAAACATTCAGTACTTC
CAISTTGGGNIQYF
>-|TRBJ2-3|-|TRBV4-2
TGTGCCAGCAGCCAAGAAATGGAAACAGATACGCAGTATTTT
CASSQEMETDTQYF
>TRBD1|TRBJ1-2|few|TRBV12-3/TRBV12-4
TGTGCCAGCAGTTCGACAGGGGAAGATGGCTACACCTTC
CASSSTGEDGYTF
>TRBD1|TRBJ1-1|-|TRBV25-1
TGTGCCAGCAGTGATCCGAGACAGGGGGACACTGAAGCTTTCTTT
CASSDPRQGDTEAFF
>-|TRBJ1-2|few|TRBV20-1
TGCAGTGCTAGATCCGTGACAGCCCGTAACCCCTATGGCTACACCTTC
CSARSVTARNPYGYTF
>-|TRBJ1-5|many|TRBV14
TGTGCCAGCAGCGCGGGGAATCAGCCCCAGCATTTT
CASSAGNQPQHF
>-|TRBJ1-3|few|TRBV4-1
TGCGCCAGCAGCCAAGCGCGCCTAGGGGCCCGAAACACCATATATTTT
CASSQARLGARNTIYF
>TRBD1|TRBJ2-1|-|TRBV5-1
TGCGCCAGTGAAGATGGGACAGGGAACTACAATGAGCAGTTCTTC
CASEDGTGNYNEQFF